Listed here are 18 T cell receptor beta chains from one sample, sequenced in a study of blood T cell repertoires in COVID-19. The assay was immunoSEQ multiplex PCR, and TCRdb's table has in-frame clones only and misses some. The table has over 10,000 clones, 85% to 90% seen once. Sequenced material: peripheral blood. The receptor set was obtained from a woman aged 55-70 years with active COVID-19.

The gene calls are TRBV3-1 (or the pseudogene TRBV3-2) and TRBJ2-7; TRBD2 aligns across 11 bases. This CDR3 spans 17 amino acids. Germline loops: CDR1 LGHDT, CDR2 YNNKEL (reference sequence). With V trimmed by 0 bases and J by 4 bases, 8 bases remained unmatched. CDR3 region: CASSQDLSLAGVYEQYF. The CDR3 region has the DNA TGTGCCAGCAGCCAAGATCTCTCACTAGCGGGAGTTTACGAGCAGTACTTC.

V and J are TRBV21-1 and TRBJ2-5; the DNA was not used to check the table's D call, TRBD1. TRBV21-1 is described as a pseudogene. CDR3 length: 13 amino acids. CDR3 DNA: TGTGCCAGCAGCGGACAGGACCAAGAGACCCAGTACTTC. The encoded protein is CASSGQDQETQYF.

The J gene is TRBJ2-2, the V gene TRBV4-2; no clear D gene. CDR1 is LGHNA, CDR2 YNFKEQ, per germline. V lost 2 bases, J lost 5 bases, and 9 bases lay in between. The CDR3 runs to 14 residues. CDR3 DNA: TGTGCCAGCAGCCAAATTCGGAGTACCGGGGAGCTGTTTTTT. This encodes CASSQIRSTGELFF.

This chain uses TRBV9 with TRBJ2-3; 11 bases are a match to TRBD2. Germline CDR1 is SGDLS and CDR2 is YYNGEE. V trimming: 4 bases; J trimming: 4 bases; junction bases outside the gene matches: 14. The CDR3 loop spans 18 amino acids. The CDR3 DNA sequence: TGTGCCAGCAGCCTCCGCGGCGGGGTAGCGGGAGGGGCAGATACGCAGTATTTT. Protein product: CASSLRGGVAGGADTQYF. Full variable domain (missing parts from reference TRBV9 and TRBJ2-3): DSGVTQTPKHLITATGQRVTLRCSPRSGDLSVYWYQQSLDQGLQFLIQYYNGEERAKGNILERFSAQQFPDLHSELNLSSLELGDSALYFCASSLRGGVAGGADTQYFGPGTRLTVL.

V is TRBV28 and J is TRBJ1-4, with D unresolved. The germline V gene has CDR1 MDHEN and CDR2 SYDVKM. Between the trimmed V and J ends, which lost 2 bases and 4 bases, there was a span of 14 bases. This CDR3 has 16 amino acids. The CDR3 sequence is CASSLPPPNGNEKLFF. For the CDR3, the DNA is TGTGCCAGCAGTTTACCACCCCCGAACGGTAATGAAAAACTGTTTTTT.

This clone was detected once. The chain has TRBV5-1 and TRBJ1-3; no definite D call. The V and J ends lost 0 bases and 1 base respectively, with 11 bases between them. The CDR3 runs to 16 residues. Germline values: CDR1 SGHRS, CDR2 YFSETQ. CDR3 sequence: CASSLVGEGSGNTIYF. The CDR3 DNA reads TGCGCCAGCAGCTTGGTCGGGGAGGGTTCTGGAAACACCATATATTTT.

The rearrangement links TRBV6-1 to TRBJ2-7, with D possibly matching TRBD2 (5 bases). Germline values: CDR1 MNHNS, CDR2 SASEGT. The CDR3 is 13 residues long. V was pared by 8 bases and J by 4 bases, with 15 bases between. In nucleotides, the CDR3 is TGTGCCAGCGGTCACGGGGAAATGTACGAGCAGTACGTC. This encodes CASGHGEMYEQYV.

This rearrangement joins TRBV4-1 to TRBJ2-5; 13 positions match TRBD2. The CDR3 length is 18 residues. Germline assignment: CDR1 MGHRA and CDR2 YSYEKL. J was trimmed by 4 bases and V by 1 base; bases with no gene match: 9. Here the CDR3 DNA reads TGCGCCAGCAGCCAAGGGCACGGACTAGCGGGAGTAGGAGAGACCCAGTACTTC. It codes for CASSQGHGLAGVGETQYF.

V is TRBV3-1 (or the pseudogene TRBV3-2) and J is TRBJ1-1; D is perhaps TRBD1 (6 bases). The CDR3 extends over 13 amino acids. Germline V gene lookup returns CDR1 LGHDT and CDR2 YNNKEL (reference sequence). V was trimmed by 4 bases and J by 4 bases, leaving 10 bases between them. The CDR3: CASSRGGATEAFF. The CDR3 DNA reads TGTGCCAGCAGCCGAGGGGGTGCCACTGAAGCTTTCTTT.

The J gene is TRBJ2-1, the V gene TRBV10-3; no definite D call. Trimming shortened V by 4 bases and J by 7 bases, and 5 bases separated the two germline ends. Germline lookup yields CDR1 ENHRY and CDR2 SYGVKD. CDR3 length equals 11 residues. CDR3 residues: CAISVHNEQFF. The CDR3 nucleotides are TGTGCCATCAGTGTACATAATGAGCAGTTCTTC.

CDR3 residues: CASSLTGDNSPLHF. The CDR3 nucleotides are TGTGCCAGCAGCCTGACAGGGGACAATTCACCCCTCCACTTT. The chain joins TRBV5-8 to TRBJ1-6, with 8 bases lining up with TRBD1. Germline V gene lookup returns CDR1 SGHTS and CDR2 YDEGEE. Germline trimming cut 4 bases from V and 7 bases from J; bases unmatched to any gene: 4. CDR3 length equals 14 residues.

In nucleotides, the CDR3 is TGTGCCAGCAGCCCGGGGGGGGGCAATGAGCAGTTCTTC. It specifies CASSPGGGNEQFF. The rearrangement links TRBV12-3 or TRBV12-4 to TRBJ2-1; 8 bases fit TRBD2. The CDR3 runs to 13 residues. V gave up 6 bases and J gave up 6 bases; unmatched junction bases: 4.

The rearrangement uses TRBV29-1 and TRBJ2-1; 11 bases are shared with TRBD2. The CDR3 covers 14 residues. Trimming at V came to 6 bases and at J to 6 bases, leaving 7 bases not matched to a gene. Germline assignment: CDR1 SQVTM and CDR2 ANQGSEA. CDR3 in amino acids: CSVAGTSGFNEQFF. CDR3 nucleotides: TGCAGCGTAGCCGGGACTAGCGGATTCAATGAGCAGTTCTTC.

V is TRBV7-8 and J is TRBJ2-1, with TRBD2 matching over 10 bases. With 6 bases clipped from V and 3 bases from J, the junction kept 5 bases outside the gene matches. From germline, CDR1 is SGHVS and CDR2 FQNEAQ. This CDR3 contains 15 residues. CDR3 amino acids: CASSQSGGVYNEQFF. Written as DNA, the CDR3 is TGTGCCAGCAGTCAAAGCGGGGGGGTCTACAATGAGCAGTTCTTC.

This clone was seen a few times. The CDR3 DNA reads as TGTGCCAGCAGTTTGCAGTCCTTTGGCGGAAACACCATATATTTT. Amino acids: CASSLQSFGGNTIYF. The J gene is TRBJ1-3, the V gene TRBV6-5; D ambiguous. CDR3 length: 15 amino acids. Trimming cost V 4 bases and J 4 bases, with 14 bases left between them. Per the germline V gene, CDR1 is MNHEY and CDR2 is SVGAGI.

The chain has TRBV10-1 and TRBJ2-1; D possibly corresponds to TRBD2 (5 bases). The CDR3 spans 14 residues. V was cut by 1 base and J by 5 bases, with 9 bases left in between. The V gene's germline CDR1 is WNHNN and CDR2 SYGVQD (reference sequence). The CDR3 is CASSEYGRDNEQFF. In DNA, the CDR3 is TGCGCCAGCAGTGAGTATGGGCGGGACAATGAGCAGTTCTTC.

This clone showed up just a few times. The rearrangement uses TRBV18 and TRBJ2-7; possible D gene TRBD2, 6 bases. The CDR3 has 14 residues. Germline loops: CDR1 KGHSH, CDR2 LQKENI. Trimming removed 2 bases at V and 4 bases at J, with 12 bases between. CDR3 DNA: TGTGCCAGCTCACCAAGGACGGGAGAATACGAGCAGTACTTC. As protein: CASSPRTGEYEQYF.

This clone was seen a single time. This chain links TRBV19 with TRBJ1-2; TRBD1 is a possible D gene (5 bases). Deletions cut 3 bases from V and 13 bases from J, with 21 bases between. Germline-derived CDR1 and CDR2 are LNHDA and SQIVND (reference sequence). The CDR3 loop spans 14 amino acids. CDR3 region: CASSMSFSGTFFTF. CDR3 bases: TGTGCCAGTAGTATGTCGTTTAGCGGGACGTTCTTCACCTTC.